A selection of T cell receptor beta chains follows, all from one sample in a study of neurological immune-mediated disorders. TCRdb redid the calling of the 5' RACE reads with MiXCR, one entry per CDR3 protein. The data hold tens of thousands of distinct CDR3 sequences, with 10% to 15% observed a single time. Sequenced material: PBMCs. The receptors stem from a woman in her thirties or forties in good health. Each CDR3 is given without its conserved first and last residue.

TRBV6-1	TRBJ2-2	ASSDWGTGELF
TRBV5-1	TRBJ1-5	ASSLYGGDSNQPQH
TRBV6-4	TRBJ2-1	ASIREASGGPNEQF
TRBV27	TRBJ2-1	ASSLSRAKNEQF
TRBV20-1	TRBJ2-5	SAWYRVHQETQY
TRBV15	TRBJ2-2	ATSRVGQGELF
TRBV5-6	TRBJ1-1	ASSFPQTYTEAF
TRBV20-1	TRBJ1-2	SAPGQGGGYT
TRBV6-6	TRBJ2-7	ASAPGTRSYEQY
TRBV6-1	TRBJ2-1	ASSEGPSGTHNEQF
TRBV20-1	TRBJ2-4	SARGADSFKNIQY
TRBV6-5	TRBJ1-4	ASSYSGGGREKLF
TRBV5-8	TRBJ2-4	ASSLEGGLAKNIQY
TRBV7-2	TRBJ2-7	ASSLATSAPFEQY
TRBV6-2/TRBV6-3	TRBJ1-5	ASSHDRGSQPQH
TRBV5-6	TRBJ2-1	NSSWANSIEQF
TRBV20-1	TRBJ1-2	SARVGTGVGYT
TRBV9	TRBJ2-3	ASSPGGGRSGDTQY
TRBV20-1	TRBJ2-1	SARMPGLRSYNEQF
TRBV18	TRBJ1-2	ASSPTQGPNYGYT
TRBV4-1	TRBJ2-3	ASSRSGGTDTQY
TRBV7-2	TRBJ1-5	AGSLVQGGQPQH
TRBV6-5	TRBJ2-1	ASSYPFDGAEQF
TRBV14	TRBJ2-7	ASSQTGLLGEQY
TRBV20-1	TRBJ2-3	SVATASTDTQY
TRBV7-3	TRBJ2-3	ASSLTKSLPSTDTQY
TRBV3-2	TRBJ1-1	ASSQARTGGRLTEAF
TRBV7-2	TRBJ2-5	ASSLVGRGSGLQETQY
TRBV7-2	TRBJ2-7	ASSPIAGGAPYEQY
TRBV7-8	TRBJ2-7	ASSLEREYYEQY
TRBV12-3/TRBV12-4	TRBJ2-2	ASTPGTSGRGTTGELF
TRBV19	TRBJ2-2	ASSKTGNTGELF
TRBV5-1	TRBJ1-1	ASSLAGGFEAF
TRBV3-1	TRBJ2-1	ASSQVLVPGNEQF
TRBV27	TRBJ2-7	ASSLWSRAGEQY
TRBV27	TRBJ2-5	ASSRGQGARETQY
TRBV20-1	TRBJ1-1	SASEQGWAEAF
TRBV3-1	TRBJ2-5	ASSHRDRVQETQY
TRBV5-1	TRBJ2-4	ASSLAGTDKNIQY
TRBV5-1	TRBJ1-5	ASSITGIEGQPQH
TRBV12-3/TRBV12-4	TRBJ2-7	ASTHSDRGYEQY
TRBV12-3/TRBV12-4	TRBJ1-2	ASSGGQGAFGYT
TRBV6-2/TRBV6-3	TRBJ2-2	ASGTRGRFGVSTGELF
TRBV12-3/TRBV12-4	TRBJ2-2	ASETGDAGELF
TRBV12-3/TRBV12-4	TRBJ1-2	ASSLRAKLGYT
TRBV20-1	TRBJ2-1	SARDRESSYNEQF
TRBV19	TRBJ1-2	ASSAGTVNYGYT
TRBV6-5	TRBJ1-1	ASTSGTGKTEAF
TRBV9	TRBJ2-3	ASSGLGIPDTQY
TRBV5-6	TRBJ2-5	ASSLKTVTGY
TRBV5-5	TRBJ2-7	ASSPLSGQSTEQY
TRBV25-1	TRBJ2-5	ASSERDRVKETQY
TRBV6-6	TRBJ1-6	ASRPTPARVYNSPLH
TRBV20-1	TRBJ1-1	SAKEPNTEAF
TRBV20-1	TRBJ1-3	SAIITGAGNTIY
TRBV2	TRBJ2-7	ASSGQAMIYEQY
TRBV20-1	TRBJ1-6	SADDGTGAFNSPLH
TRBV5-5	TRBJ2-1	ASSLPGTHNEQF
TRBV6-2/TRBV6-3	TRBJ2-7	ASSFTGTGSYEQY
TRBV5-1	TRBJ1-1	ASSRHGQGLSGTEAF